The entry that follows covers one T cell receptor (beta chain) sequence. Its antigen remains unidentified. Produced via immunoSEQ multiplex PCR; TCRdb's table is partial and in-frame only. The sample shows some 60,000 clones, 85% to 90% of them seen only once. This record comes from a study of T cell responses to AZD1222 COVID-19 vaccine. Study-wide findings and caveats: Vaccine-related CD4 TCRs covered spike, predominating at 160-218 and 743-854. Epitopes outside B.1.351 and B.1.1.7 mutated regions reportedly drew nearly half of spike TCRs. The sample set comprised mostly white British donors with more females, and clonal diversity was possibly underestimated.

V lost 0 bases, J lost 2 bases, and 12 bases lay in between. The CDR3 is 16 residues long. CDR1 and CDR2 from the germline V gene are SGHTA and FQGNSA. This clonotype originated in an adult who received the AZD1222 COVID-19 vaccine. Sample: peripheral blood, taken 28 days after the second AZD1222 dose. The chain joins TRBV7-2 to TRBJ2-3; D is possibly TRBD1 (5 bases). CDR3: CASSLASGRATDTQYF. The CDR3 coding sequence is TGTGCCAGCAGCTTAGCGTCGGGCAGGGCCACAGATACGCAGTATTTT.